This section outlines one TCR beta chain sequence together with its context. TCRdb itself ran the RT-PCR reads through MiXCR, one entry per CDR3 protein. The table shows almost 700,000 distinct CDR3 sequences, with more than 13% occurring only once. The CDR3 runs to 15 residues. Germline lookup yields CDR1 SGHRS and CDR2 YFSETQ. The V end was cut by 1 base, the J end by 8 bases, with 15 bases between. Sample: memory CD4+ T cells from blood. The chain joins TRBV5-1 to TRBJ1-4, with D unresolved. The sequence came from a female donor in good health, serving as a healthy control. CDR3 DNA sequence: TGCGCCAGCAGCTTGATCCCCGGGGAAATAGAAAAACTGTTTTTT. Protein product: CASSLIPGEIEKLFF.